This is a list of T cell receptor beta chains from one sample in a study of CD8 T cells in Susac syndrome. TCRdb itself ran the immunoSEQ multiplex PCR reads through MiXCR, one entry per CDR3 protein. Found here are about 140,000 distinct CDR3 sequences, roughly 94% of them singletons; the top ten hold roughly 0.14%. Sequencing was done on a sample of CD4+ T cells from PBMCs. The receptors come from a human donor with Susac syndrome. Each CDR3 is given with its conserved first and last residue. The size entry is marked missing in some rows and otherwise reads once, few, many or a size class.

CDR3aa: CAWSVRRAGEAFF
v_gene: TRBV30
j_gene: TRBJ1-1
abundance: .

CDR3aa: CASYAVRKSYEQYF
v_gene: TRBV7-2
j_gene: TRBJ2-7
abundance: few

CDR3aa: CSAKEQGGNQPQHF
v_gene: TRBV20-1
j_gene: TRBJ1-5
abundance: .

CDR3aa: CASSQIPRQGALSKNIQYF
v_gene: TRBV7-2
j_gene: TRBJ2-4
abundance: .

CDR3aa: CASSHVGPEEIHNSPLHF
v_gene: TRBV4-1
j_gene: TRBJ1-6
abundance: .

CDR3aa: CATRTDSFRQFF
v_gene: TRBV28
j_gene: TRBJ2-1
abundance: .

CDR3aa: CASSGTPTYEQYF
v_gene: TRBV28
j_gene: TRBJ2-7
abundance: .

CDR3aa: CASSPRERGAKNIQYF
v_gene: TRBV18
j_gene: TRBJ2-4
abundance: .

CDR3aa: CASSFFRERETQYF
v_gene: TRBV7-2
j_gene: TRBJ2-5
abundance: .

CDR3aa: CSVQGVHGYTF
v_gene: TRBV29-1
j_gene: TRBJ1-2
abundance: .

CDR3aa: CASSVSTGDTEAFF
v_gene: TRBV9
j_gene: TRBJ1-1
abundance: .

CDR3aa: CASSQASSGADTQYF
v_gene: TRBV3-1
j_gene: TRBJ2-3
abundance: .

CDR3aa: CASSLEVTGELFF
v_gene: TRBV5-1
j_gene: TRBJ2-2
abundance: .

CDR3aa: CSARGLAGVSGETQYF
v_gene: TRBV20-1
j_gene: TRBJ2-5
abundance: .

CDR3aa: CASSLATSGPNEQFF
v_gene: TRBV5-1
j_gene: TRBJ2-1
abundance: .

CDR3aa: CASSSFQVDGGYTF
v_gene: TRBV21-1
j_gene: TRBJ1-2
abundance: .

CDR3aa: CASSQHGQGADEQFF
v_gene: TRBV4-1
j_gene: TRBJ2-1
abundance: .

CDR3aa: CASSHDSPGPDTQYF
v_gene: TRBV5-4
j_gene: TRBJ2-3
abundance: .

CDR3aa: CASSPREGGPREQYF
v_gene: TRBV18
j_gene: TRBJ2-7
abundance: .

CDR3aa: CASSRDGEVYGYTF
v_gene: TRBV5-4
j_gene: TRBJ1-2
abundance: .

CDR3aa: CASSATSGGGSQYF
v_gene: TRBV7-2
j_gene: TRBJ2-5
abundance: .

CDR3aa: CASCNQPQHF
v_gene: TRBV23-1
j_gene: TRBJ1-5
abundance: .

CDR3aa: CASSGVERTAGAFF
v_gene: TRBV9
j_gene: TRBJ1-1
abundance: .

CDR3aa: CSASRDRGDQPQHF
v_gene: TRBV20-1
j_gene: TRBJ1-5
abundance: .

CDR3aa: CSARPRRRGGPQETQYF
v_gene: TRBV20-1
j_gene: TRBJ2-5
abundance: .

CDR3aa: CSVEGTSSSTDTQYF
v_gene: TRBV29-1
j_gene: TRBJ2-3
abundance: .

CDR3aa: CAASQEGKQPQHF
v_gene: TRBV19
j_gene: TRBJ1-5
abundance: once

CDR3aa: CASRAYNEQFF
v_gene: TRBV2
j_gene: TRBJ2-1
abundance: .

CDR3aa: CASSVGDRGGPTIETQYF
v_gene: TRBV7-2
j_gene: TRBJ2-5
abundance: .

CDR3aa: CASSPLSPTGEQYF
v_gene: TRBV18
j_gene: TRBJ2-7
abundance: .

CDR3aa: CASSIRTVQLFTEAFF
v_gene: TRBV13
j_gene: TRBJ1-1
abundance: .

CDR3aa: CASSWTGEGYEQYF
v_gene: TRBV5-1
j_gene: TRBJ2-7
abundance: once

CDR3aa: CASSPIDRVGSPLHF
v_gene: TRBV28
j_gene: TRBJ1-6
abundance: .

CDR3aa: CAISLAGNEQFF
v_gene: TRBV10-3
j_gene: TRBJ2-1
abundance: .

CDR3aa: CASSFTLRSEYEQYF
v_gene: TRBV7-9
j_gene: TRBJ2-7
abundance: .

CDR3aa: CASSWDRRNEKLFF
v_gene: TRBV7-2
j_gene: TRBJ1-4
abundance: once

CDR3aa: CASSPNRPSTDTQYF
v_gene: TRBV3-1
j_gene: TRBJ2-3
abundance: .

CDR3aa: CASSYTGTLVEQFF
v_gene: TRBV6-2/TRBV6-3
j_gene: TRBJ2-1
abundance: .

CDR3aa: CASSVTPVSTDTQYF
v_gene: TRBV9
j_gene: TRBJ2-3
abundance: .

CDR3aa: CSVAGEPGQFMNEQYF
v_gene: TRBV29-1
j_gene: TRBJ2-7
abundance: .

CDR3aa: CASSVEQGAGNSPLHF
v_gene: TRBV9
j_gene: TRBJ1-6
abundance: .

CDR3aa: CATRAGGYRQHGYTF
v_gene: TRBV6-5
j_gene: TRBJ1-2
abundance: .

CDR3aa: CASSPGQGFDEQFF
v_gene: TRBV3-1
j_gene: TRBJ2-1
abundance: .

CDR3aa: CASSQVPDSPLHF
v_gene: TRBV14
j_gene: TRBJ1-6
abundance: .

CDR3aa: CASSHETGAGGYTF
v_gene: TRBV4-1
j_gene: TRBJ1-2
abundance: .

CDR3aa: CASSTGQASGNTIYF
v_gene: TRBV5-1
j_gene: TRBJ1-3
abundance: .

CDR3aa: CASSLTGPETYGYTF
v_gene: TRBV5-1
j_gene: TRBJ1-2
abundance: .

CDR3aa: CASSLGQPYNSPLHF
v_gene: TRBV7-8
j_gene: TRBJ1-6
abundance: .

CDR3aa: CASSGRDRSYNEQFF
v_gene: TRBV9
j_gene: TRBJ2-1
abundance: .

CDR3aa: CASRPRRQGMANEKLFF
v_gene: TRBV23-1
j_gene: TRBJ1-4
abundance: .